A single sample gave rise to the 30 T cell receptor beta chains below, sequenced in a study of cytomegalovirus exposure and HLA in healthy donors. Primers for the PCR totalled 60 Vbeta and 13 Jbeta. Sequencing used immunoSEQ multiplex PCR; TCRdb keeps in-frame clones, though not all of them. The data contain some 150,000 clones, around 85% of them singletons. Sequenced sample: PBMCs. The receptor source for this set is a woman aged 25 to 39 in good health and CMV-seronegative.

The rearrangement uses TRBV20-1 and TRBJ1-5; D is uncertain. This CDR3 is 10 amino acids long. From germline, CDR1 is DFQATT and CDR2 SNEGSKA (reference sequence). This CDR3 reads CTVCGWPQHF. The CDR3 coding sequence is TGCACCGTATGCGGTTGGCCCCAGCATTTT.

The chain couples TRBV6-6 to TRBJ2-7; D possibly corresponds to TRBD1 (6 bases). There are 15 residues in the CDR3. The V and J ends lost 5 bases and 2 bases respectively, with 16 bases between them. Per germline, CDR1 MNHNY and CDR2 SVGAGI (reference sequence). This CDR3 reads CASSAPRDKAYEQYF. The CDR3 nucleotides read TGTGCCAGCAGTGCCCCCCGGGACAAGGCCTACGAGCAGTACTTC.

J is TRBJ2-7 and V is TRBV13; 13 nucleotides line up with TRBD2. The germline V gene has CDR1 PRHDT and CDR2 FYEKMQ (reference sequence). The V segment lost 0 bases and the J segment 0 bases; nucleotides outside the gene matches: 8. The CDR3 is 19 amino acids. CDR3 bases: TGTGCCAGCAGCTTAGGCCAAGGGACTAGCGGGGTGCACTCCTACGAGCAGTACTTC. As protein: CASSLGQGTSGVHSYEQYF.

The chain is built from TRBV28 and TRBJ2-7; D remains unclear. Germline V gives CDR1 MDHEN, CDR2 SYDVKM. Deletions cut 6 bases from V and 2 bases from J, with 8 bases between. The CDR3 covers 12 residues. CDR3 coding DNA: TGTGCCAGCAGGGCTCAACCCTACGAGCAGTACTTC. Translating it yields CASRAQPYEQYF.

V usage is TRBV21-1 and J usage is TRBJ1-5; the table's TRBD1 call for D was not verified on the DNA. TRBV21-1 is a recognized pseudogene. The CDR3 extends over 17 amino acids. CDR3 amino acids: CASSKSAGGYSNQPQHF. CDR3 sequence (DNA): TGTGCCAGCAGCAAAAGCGCAGGGGGCTATAGCAATCAGCCCCAGCATTTT.

This clone was detected a few times. The rearrangement uses TRBV6-1 and TRBJ1-2, with 9 nucleotides matching TRBD1. V lost 0 bases and J lost 5; bases outside the gene matches: 4. CDR3 length equals 15 residues. The germline V gene encodes CDR1 MNHNS and CDR2 SASEGT. The CDR3 region is CASSEAQGTGYGYTF. The CDR3, as DNA: TGTGCCAGCAGTGAAGCCCAGGGGACAGGGTATGGCTACACCTTC.

The chain recombines TRBV27 with TRBJ2-1, with 11 bases matching TRBD2. The CDR3 loop spans 19 amino acids. Per the germline V gene, CDR1 is MNHEY and CDR2 is SMNVEV (reference sequence). The trim removed 5 bases at V and 0 bases at J, leaving 12 bases unmatched. The DNA for the CDR3 is TGTGCCAGCAGTCAATGGGGGACTAGCGGAGCCAGCTCCTACAATGAGCAGTTCTTC. Amino acids: CASSQWGTSGASSYNEQFF.

The rearrangement uses TRBV19 and TRBJ1-5; D may be TRBD1 (6 bases). This CDR3 is built from 15 residues. The V and J ends lost 6 bases and 2 bases respectively, with 14 bases between them. Germline lookup yields CDR1 LNHDA and CDR2 SQIVND (reference sequence). The CDR3 loop is CASSPPGVGNQPQHF. The CDR3 nucleotides are TGTGCCAGTAGCCCTCCAGGGGTCGGCAATCAGCCCCAGCATTTT.

This chain links TRBV30 with TRBJ1-1, with D unclear. CDR1 is GTSNPN and CDR2 is SVGIG in the germline V gene (reference sequence). V lost 0 bases and J 1 base, leaving 6 bases between the germline ends. The CDR3 length is 13 residues. The CDR3 sequence is CAWSVSTNTEAFF. The CDR3 DNA follows: TGTGCCTGGAGTGTAAGCACGAACACTGAAGCTTTCTTT.

This clone was observed a few times. The CDR3 DNA follows: TGTGCCAGCAGTTTTTTCACGGTCCGCTCCTACGAGCAGTACTTC. Its translation: CASSFFTVRSYEQYF. The V and J genes are TRBV28 and TRBJ2-7, with D uncertain. Trimming took off 3 bases at V and 0 bases at J, with 12 bases between the two ends. CDR3 length: 15 amino acids. Germline loops: CDR1 MDHEN, CDR2 SYDVKM.

V gene TRBV1 combines with J gene TRBJ2-4; whether TRBD2, the table's D call, matches the DNA was not checked. TRBV1 is classified as a pseudogene. The length of the CDR3 is 18 residues. As DNA, the CDR3 is TGCACCAGCAGCCCCCCGGCTTCTTGCGGGATAGCCAAAAACATTCAGTACTTC. It is translated as CTSSPPASCGIAKNIQYF.

The rearrangement joins TRBV19 to TRBJ2-5, with a weak D call TRBD1 (6 bases). CDR1 is LNHDA, CDR2 SQIVND, per germline (reference sequence). V lost 5 bases to trimming and J lost 2 bases, with 9 bases between them. This CDR3 comprises 13 residues. The CDR3 protein is CASSAGQQETQYF. The CDR3, as DNA: TGTGCCAGTAGTGCAGGACAGCAAGAGACCCAGTACTTC.

J is TRBJ2-1 and V is TRBV14; TRBD1 might be the D (5 bases). The CDR3 contains 17 residues. Germline CDR1 is SGHDN and CDR2 is FVKESK. With 6 bases removed from V and 0 bases from J, the gap between germline ends came to 18 bases. The CDR3 DNA sequence: TGTGCCAGCAGTCCCATAACAGGAGCGAGCTCCTACAATGAGCAGTTCTTC. Its translation: CASSPITGASSYNEQFF.

This chain connects TRBV7-8 to TRBJ2-4; D remains unclear. Trimming shortened V by 1 base and J by 5 bases, and 6 bases separated the two germline ends. The length of the CDR3 is 13 residues. Germline V gene data show CDR1 as SGHVS and CDR2 as FQNEAQ. This chain's CDR3 is CASSLDRENIQYF. CDR3 nucleotide sequence: TGTGCCAGCAGCTTAGATCGGGAAAACATTCAGTACTTC.

This chain links TRBV7-2 with TRBJ2-3; 8 nucleotides match TRBD1. The V segment lost 4 bases and the J segment 4 bases; nucleotides outside the gene matches: 4. Germline V gives CDR1 SGHTA, CDR2 FQGNSA. CDR3 length: 14 residues. CDR3 DNA sequence: TGTGCCAGCAGCTCGGACAGGGAACCAGATACGCAGTATTTT. It encodes CASSSDREPDTQYF.

This clone was detected once. V and J are TRBV4-1 and TRBJ1-4; 7 nucleotides match TRBD1. V shed 0 bases, J shed 8 bases, and the junction held 9 bases outside the gene matches. Per the germline V gene, CDR1 is MGHRA and CDR2 is YSYEKL. This CDR3 region has 16 residues. Here the CDR3 reads CASSQDKGQVGEKLFF. DNA of the CDR3: TGCGCCAGCAGCCAAGATAAAGGACAGGTCGGCGAAAAACTGTTTTTT.

Here the CDR3 reads CASSLGQGGHSPLHF. The CDR3 DNA is TGTGCCAGCAGCTTAGGACAGGGTGGGCATTCACCCCTCCACTTT. This chain uses TRBV7-8 with TRBJ1-6, with 7 bases that match TRBD1. Germline V gene data show CDR1 as SGHVS and CDR2 as FQNEAQ. Unmatched junction bases numbered 5, after V lost 1 base and J lost 8 bases. This CDR3 comprises 15 residues.

The chain couples TRBV4-3 to TRBJ2-3; maybe TRBD1 (6 bases). CDR1 and CDR2 (germline): LGHNA, YSLEER. Deletions cut 4 bases from V and 0 bases from J, with 20 bases between. This CDR3 is 18 amino acids long. Here the CDR3 DNA reads TGCGCCAGCAGCCCGGCCAGTGGGGGCGATACTAGCACAGATACGCAGTATTTT. It encodes CASSPASGGDTSTDTQYF.

This clone was seen a few times. This rearrangement joins TRBV6-1 to TRBJ2-5; 9 bases align to TRBD1. V was clipped by 5 bases and J by 5 bases; unmatched bases: 9. CDR3 length: 15 residues. Per germline, CDR1 MNHNS and CDR2 SASEGT. The CDR3 sequence: CASSRQGGLWETQYF. The DNA for the CDR3 is TGTGCCAGCAGTAGACAGGGGGGCCTTTGGGAGACCCAGTACTTC.

This clone was detected only once. The chain links TRBV10-1 to TRBJ2-1; 8 positions agree with TRBD1. V dropped 6 bases and J dropped 9; count of bases not matched to a gene: 7. CDR3 length equals 13 residues. CDR1 and CDR2 (germline): WNHNN, SYGVQD (reference sequence). CDR3 region: CASSQGAIGEQFF. CDR3 in DNA: TGCGCCAGCAGCCAGGGGGCGATCGGTGAGCAGTTCTTC.

The gene calls are TRBV6-1 and TRBJ1-1; D unresolved. The CDR3 sequence is 13 residues long. Per germline, CDR1 MNHNS and CDR2 SASEGT. The V end was cut by 6 bases, the J end by 6 bases, with 14 bases between. Here the CDR3 reads CASSQDYVAEAFF. CDR3 DNA: TGTGCCAGCAGCCAGGACTACGTCGCTGAAGCTTTCTTT.

This chain connects TRBV7-9 to TRBJ2-3; tentatively, D is TRBD2 (5 bases). The CDR3 spans 16 residues. V was clipped by 2 bases and J by 5 bases, with 17 bases between them. The germline V gene has CDR1 SEHNR and CDR2 FQNEAQ (reference sequence). The DNA for the CDR3 is TGTGCCAGCAGCTTAACTAGGATCAAGTCAGGAGATACGCAGTATTTT. Translated, it gives CASSLTRIKSGDTQYF.

The V gene is TRBV10-2, the J gene TRBJ1-6, with TRBD1 matching 8 bases. The CDR3 is 14 residues long. J gave up 6 bases and V 6 bases, and 4 bases lay outside the gene matches. Germline assignment: CDR1 WSHSY and CDR2 SAAADI. This chain's CDR3 is CASSPGQGNSPLHF. The CDR3 DNA follows: TGCGCCAGCAGCCCCGGACAGGGTAATTCACCCCTCCACTTT.

Concerning this clone: The same CDR3 is also encoded by other DNA sequences in this sample. The rearrangement joins TRBV9 to TRBJ2-7; 9 nucleotides line up with TRBD1. CDR3 size: 16 residues. CDR1 is SGDLS and CDR2 is YYNGEE in the germline V gene. CDR3 sequence reads: CGLKGDRVSRSYEQYF. The CDR3, as DNA: TGTGGACTTAAGGGGGACAGGGTCTCTCGGTCCTACGAGCAGTACTTC. Filled out from reference TRBV9 and TRBJ2-7, the complete variable domain reads DSGVTQTPKHLITATGQRVTLRCSPRSGDLSVYWYQQSLDQGLQFLIQYYNGEERAKGNILERFSAQQFPDLHSELNLSSLELGDSALYFCGLKGDRVSRSYEQYFGPGTRLTVT.

This clone is a singleton in its sample. This sequence joins TRBV4-2 and TRBJ2-7; the D gene is possibly TRBD2 (6 bases). V lost 4 bases to trimming and J lost 0 bases, with 16 bases between them. Germline CDR1 and CDR2: LGHNA and YNFKEQ. The CDR3 spans 16 residues. In DNA, the CDR3 is TGTGCCAGCAGCCCCCAGGGAAGTAGCGGCTCCTACGAGCAGTACTTC. Residues: CASSPQGSSGSYEQYF.

The CDR3 bases are TGTGCCAGCAGCGTAGACACCGAGCAGTTCTTC. It translates to CASSVDTEQFF. This chain joins TRBV9 and TRBJ2-1, with no clear D. The germline CDR1 and CDR2 sequences are SGDLS and YYNGEE. The length of the CDR3 is 11 residues. Trimming took off 0 bases at V and 10 bases at J, with 5 bases between the two ends.

The chain uses TRBV6-1 and TRBJ2-3; D not resolved. V gave up 3 bases and J gave up 2 bases, with 12 bases separating them. The CDR3 extends over 15 amino acids. Per germline, CDR1 MNHNS and CDR2 SASEGT. The CDR3 DNA reads as TGTGCCAGCAGTGAGGGTGGCAGACACACAGATACGCAGTATTTT. This encodes CASSEGGRHTDTQYF.

This clone was seen a single time. The chain joins TRBV15 to TRBJ2-7, with a possible D match to TRBD1 (6 bases). The germline CDR1 and CDR2 sequences are LNHNV and YYDKDF (reference sequence). Trimming cost V 2 bases and J 7 bases, with 18 bases left between them. This CDR3 spans 15 amino acids. The DNA for the CDR3 is TGTGCCACCAGCAGAAATCACCCGAGGCAGGGGGAGCAGTACTTC. It encodes CATSRNHPRQGEQYF.

The J gene is TRBJ1-5, the V gene TRBV19; 8 positions match TRBD1. The CDR3 runs to 18 residues. CDR1 is LNHDA, CDR2 SQIVND, per germline (reference sequence). V lost 3 bases, J lost 4 bases, and 14 bases stayed unmatched. The CDR3 bases are TGTGCCAGTAGTATGGATTTCGGACAGGGAAGAACTAATCAGCCCCAGCATTTT. This encodes CASSMDFGQGRTNQPQHF.

The chain is built from TRBV15 and TRBJ2-1; TRBD1 is a possible D gene (6 bases). Trimming pared 3 bases from V and 8 bases from J, leaving 11 bases between. The CDR3 loop spans 13 amino acids. CDR1 and CDR2 from the germline V gene are LNHNV and YYDKDF (reference sequence). Here the CDR3 DNA reads TGTGCCACCAGCAGCCCCACAGGGTATGAGCAGTTCTTC. Its protein product is CATSSPTGYEQFF.